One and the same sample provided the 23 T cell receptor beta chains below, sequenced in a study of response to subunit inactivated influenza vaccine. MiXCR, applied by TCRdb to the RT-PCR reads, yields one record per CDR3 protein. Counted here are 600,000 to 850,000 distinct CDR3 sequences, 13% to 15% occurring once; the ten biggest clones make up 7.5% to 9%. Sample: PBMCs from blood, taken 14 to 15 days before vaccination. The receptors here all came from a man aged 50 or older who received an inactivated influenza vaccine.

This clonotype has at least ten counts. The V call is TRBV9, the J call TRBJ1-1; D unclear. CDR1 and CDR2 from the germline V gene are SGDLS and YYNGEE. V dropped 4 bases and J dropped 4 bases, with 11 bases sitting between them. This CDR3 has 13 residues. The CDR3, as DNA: TGTGCCAGCAGCCCGGGCGCAGGCACTGAAGCTTTCTTT. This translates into CASSPGAGTEAFF.

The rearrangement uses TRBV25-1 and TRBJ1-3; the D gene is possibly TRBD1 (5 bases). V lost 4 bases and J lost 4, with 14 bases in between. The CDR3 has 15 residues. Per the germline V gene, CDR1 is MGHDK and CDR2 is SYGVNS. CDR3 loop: CASSAPRDAGNTIYF. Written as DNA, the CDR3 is TGTGCCAGCAGTGCCCCCCGGGACGCCGGAAACACCATATATTTT.

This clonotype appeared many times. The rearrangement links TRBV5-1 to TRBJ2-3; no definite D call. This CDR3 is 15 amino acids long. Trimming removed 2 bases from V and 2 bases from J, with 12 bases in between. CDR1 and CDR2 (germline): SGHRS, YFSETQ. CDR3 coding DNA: TGCGCCAGCAGCTTCCCTCCCGGGTCCACAGATACGCAGTATTTT. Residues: CASSFPPGSTDTQYF.

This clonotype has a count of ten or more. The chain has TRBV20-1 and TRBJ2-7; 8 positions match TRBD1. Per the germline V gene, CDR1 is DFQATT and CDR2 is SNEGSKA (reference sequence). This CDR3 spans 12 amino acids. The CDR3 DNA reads TGCAGGGCTGGACAGGGTAGCCGCGAGCAGTACTTC. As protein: CRAGQGSREQYF.

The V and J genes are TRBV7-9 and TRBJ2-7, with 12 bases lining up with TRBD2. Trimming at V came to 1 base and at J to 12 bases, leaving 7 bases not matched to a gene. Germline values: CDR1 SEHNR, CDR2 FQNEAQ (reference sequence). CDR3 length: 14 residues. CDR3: CASSLGSSGRALYF. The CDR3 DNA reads TGTGCCAGCAGCTTAGGATCTAGCGGGAGGGCCCTGTACTTC.

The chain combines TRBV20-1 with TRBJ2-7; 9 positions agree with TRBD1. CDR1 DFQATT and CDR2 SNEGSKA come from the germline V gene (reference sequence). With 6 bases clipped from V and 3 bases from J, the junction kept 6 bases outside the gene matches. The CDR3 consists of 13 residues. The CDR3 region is CSAQDRGSYEQYF. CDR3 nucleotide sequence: TGCAGTGCCCAGGACAGGGGTAGCTACGAGCAGTACTTC.

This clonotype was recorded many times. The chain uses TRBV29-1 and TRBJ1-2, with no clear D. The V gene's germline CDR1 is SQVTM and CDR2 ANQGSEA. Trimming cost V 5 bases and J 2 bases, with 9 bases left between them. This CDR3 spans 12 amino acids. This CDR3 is CSVWTENYGYTF. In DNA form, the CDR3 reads TGCAGCGTTTGGACCGAAAACTATGGCTACACCTTC.

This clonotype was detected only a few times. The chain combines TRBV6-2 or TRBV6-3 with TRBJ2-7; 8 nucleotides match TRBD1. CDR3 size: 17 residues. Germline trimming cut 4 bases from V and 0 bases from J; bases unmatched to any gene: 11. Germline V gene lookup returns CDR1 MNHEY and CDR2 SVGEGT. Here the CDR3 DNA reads TGTGCCAGCAGTTTTCCGGGACAGGACTACATCTCCTACGAGCAGTACTTC. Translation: CASSFPGQDYISYEQYF.

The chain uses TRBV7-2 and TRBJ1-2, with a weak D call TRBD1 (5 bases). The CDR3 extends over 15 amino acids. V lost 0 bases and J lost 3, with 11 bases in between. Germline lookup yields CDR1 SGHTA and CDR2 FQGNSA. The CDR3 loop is CASSLAIRGHYGYTF. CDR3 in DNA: TGTGCCAGCAGCTTAGCTATTAGGGGTCACTATGGCTACACCTTC.

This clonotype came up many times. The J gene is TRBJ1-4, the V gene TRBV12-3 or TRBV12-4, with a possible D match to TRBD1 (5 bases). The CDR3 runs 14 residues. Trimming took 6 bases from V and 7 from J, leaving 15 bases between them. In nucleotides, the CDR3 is TGTGCCAGCAGCCCTGACAGCTTGGGTGAAAAACTGTTTTTT. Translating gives CASSPDSLGEKLFF.

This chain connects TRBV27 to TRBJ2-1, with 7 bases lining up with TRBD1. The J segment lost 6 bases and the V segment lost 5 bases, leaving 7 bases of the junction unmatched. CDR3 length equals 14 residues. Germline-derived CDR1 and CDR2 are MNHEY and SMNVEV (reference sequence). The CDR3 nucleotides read TGTGCCAGCAGTCCTCTGACAGGGAGCAATGAGCAGTTCTTC. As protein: CASSPLTGSNEQFF.

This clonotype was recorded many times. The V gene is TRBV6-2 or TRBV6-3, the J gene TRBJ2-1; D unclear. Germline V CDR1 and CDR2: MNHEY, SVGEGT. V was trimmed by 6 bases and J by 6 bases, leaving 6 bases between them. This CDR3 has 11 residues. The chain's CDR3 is CASSRTNEQFF. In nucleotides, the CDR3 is TGTGCCAGCAGCCGCACCAATGAGCAGTTCTTC.

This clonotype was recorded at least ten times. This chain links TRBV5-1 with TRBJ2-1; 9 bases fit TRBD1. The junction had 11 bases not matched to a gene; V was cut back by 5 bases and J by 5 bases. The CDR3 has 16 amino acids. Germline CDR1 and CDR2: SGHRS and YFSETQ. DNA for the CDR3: TGCGCCAGCAGAGTATCCCCACAGGGGGCGGACAATGAGCAGTTCTTC. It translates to CASRVSPQGADNEQFF.

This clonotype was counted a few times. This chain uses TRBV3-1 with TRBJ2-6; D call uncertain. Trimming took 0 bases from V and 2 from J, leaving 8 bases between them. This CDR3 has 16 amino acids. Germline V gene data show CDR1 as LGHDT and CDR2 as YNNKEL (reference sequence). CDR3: CASSQDGVPGANVLTF. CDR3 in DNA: TGTGCCAGCAGCCAAGATGGGGTGCCTGGGGCCAACGTCCTGACTTTC.

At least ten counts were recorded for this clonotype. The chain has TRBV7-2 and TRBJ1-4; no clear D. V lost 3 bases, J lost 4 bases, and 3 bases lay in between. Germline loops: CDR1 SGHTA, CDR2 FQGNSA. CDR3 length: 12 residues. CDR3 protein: CASSFNNEKLFF. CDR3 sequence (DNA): TGTGCCAGCAGCTTTAATAATGAAAAACTGTTTTTT.

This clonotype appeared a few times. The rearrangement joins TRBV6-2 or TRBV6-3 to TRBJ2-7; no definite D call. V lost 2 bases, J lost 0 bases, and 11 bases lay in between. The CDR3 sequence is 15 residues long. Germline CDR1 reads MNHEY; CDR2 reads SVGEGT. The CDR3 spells CASSYRRTSSYEQYF. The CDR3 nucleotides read TGTGCCAGCAGTTACCGTCGGACGAGCTCCTACGAGCAGTACTTC.

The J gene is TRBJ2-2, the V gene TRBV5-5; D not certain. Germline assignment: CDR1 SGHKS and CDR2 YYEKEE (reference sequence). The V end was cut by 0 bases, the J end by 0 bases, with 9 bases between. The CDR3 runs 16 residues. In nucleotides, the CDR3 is TGTGCCAGCAGCTTGGAATTGACGGCGAACACCGGGGAGCTGTTTTTT. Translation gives CASSLELTANTGELFF.

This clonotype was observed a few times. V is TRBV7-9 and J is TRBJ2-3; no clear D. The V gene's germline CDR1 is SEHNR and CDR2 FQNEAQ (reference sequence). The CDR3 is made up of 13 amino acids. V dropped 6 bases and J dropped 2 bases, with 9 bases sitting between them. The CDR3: CASRPSYTDTQYF. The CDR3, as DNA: TGTGCCAGCAGGCCCTCCTACACAGATACGCAGTATTTT.

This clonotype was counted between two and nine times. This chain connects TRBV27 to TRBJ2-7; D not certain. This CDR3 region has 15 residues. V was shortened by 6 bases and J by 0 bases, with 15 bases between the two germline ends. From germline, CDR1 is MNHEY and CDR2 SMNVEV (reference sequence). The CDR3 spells CASSQSQLGSYEQYF. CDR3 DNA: TGTGCCAGCAGCCAATCACAGTTAGGCTCCTACGAGCAGTACTTC.

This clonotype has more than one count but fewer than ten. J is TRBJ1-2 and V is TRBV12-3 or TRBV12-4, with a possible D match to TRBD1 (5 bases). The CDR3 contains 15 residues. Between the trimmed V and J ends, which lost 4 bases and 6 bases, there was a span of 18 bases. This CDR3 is CASSWGSVRGNGYTF. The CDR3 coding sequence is TGTGCCAGCAGTTGGGGGTCGGTGAGAGGAAATGGCTACACCTTC.

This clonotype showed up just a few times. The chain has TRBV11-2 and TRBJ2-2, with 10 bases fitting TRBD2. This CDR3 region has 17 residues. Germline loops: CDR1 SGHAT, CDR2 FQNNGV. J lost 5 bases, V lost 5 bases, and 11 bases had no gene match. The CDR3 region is CASSGKLAGWGTGELFF. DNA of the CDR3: TGTGCCAGCAGCGGAAAACTAGCGGGATGGGGTACCGGGGAGCTGTTTTTT.

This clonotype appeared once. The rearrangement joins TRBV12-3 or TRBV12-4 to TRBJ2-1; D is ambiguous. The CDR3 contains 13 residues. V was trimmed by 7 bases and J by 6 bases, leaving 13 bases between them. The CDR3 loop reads CASNPDSVNEQFF. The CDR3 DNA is TGTGCCAGCAACCCCGACTCGGTCAATGAGCAGTTCTTC.

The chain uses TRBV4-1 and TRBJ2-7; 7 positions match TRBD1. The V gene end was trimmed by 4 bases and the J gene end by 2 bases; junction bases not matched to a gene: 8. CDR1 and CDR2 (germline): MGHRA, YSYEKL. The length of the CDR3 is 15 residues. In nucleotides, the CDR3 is TGCGCCAGCAGCCCCCAGGACAGGAGTACCTACGAGCAGTACTTC. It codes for CASSPQDRSTYEQYF.